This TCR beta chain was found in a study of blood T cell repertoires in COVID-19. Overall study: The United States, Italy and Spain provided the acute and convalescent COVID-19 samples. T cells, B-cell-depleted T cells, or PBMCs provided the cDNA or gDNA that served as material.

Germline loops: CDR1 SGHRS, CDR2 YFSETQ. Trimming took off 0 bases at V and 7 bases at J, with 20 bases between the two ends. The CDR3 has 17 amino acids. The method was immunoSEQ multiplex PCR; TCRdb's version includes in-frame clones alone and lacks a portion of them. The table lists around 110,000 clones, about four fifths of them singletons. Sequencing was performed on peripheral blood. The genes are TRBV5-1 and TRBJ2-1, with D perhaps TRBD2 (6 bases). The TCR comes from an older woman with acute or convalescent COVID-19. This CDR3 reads CASSLVFETSGKNEQFF. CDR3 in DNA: TGCGCCAGCAGCTTGGTTTTTGAGACTAGTGGGAAGAATGAGCAGTTCTTC.